The clone carrying this T cell receptor (beta chain) was detected many times. As yet, its antigen is unknown. The CDR3 contains 13 residues. Germline V gives CDR1 GTSNPN, CDR2 SVGIG (reference sequence). Losses at the gene ends were 2 bases for V and 4 bases for J; bases not matched to a gene: 4. Time point meaning: persistent/refractory GD, antithyroid drugs over 5 years with positive TRAb. Preparation of the TCR library used RNA extracted from PBMCs. Patients with Graves' disease were diagnosed by American Thyroid Association guidelines. Arm-PCR of CDR3 regions and iRepertoire HTBI primers were used to build TCR beta libraries. TCRdb re-analysed the multiplex PCR reads in MiXCR, keeping a single row per CDR3 protein. The table has about 300,000 distinct CDR3 sequences, roughly a fifth seen once; the top ten hold more than 50%. This sample is part of a study of regulatory T cells in long-lasting Graves disease. General study findings and limits: It was in persistent disease that TRBV28, TRBJ1-2 and TRBJ2-5 were favored.

Sequenced material: peripheral blood mononuclear cells (PBMCs), taken when the disease was refractory, from a patient treated with antithyroid drugs. The TCR comes from a female donor with Graves disease. The rearrangement joins TRBV30 to TRBJ1-2; 7 bases line up with TRBD1. CDR3 sequence: CAWSRQGAYGYTF. The CDR3 nucleotides read TGTGCCTGGAGTCGACAGGGAGCCTATGGCTACACCTTC.